A selection of T cell receptor beta chains follows, all from one sample in a study of blood T cell repertoires in COVID-19. Using immunoSEQ multiplex PCR, the repertoire was profiled, and TCRdb retains in-frame clones only, with some absent. This sample yields tens of thousands of clones, of which 80% to 90% are seen a single time; 5.3% belongs to the top ten. Input material: peripheral blood. These receptors originate from a man aged 45 to 65 with active COVID-19. CDR3s include the opening cysteine and the closing phenylalanine or tryptophan. A D gene is named only where the DNA matches it firmly. Size is stated for part of the rows, as once, few or many counts, or as a class when the clone is expanded.

J gene: TRBJ2-2
D gene: TRBD2
clone size: -
V gene: TRBV2
CDR3 DNA: TGTGCCAGCAGTGTTAGCGGGAGCACCGGGGAGCTGTTTTTT
CDR3 protein: CASSVSGSTGELFF

J gene: TRBJ2-5
D gene: -
clone size: -
V gene: TRBV2
CDR3 DNA: TGTGCCAGTAGCCGGGACTTAAAAGAGACCCAGTACTTC
CDR3 protein: CASSRDLKETQYF

J gene: TRBJ2-3
D gene: -
clone size: -
V gene: TRBV7-6
CDR3 DNA: TGTGCCAGCAGCTTAGGCGGGGAGATCACAGATACGCAGTATTTT
CDR3 protein: CASSLGGEITDTQYF

J gene: TRBJ1-6
D gene: -
clone size: -
V gene: TRBV10-3
CDR3 DNA: TGTGCCATCATTTGGACAAGGAGCTCCTATAATTCACCCCTCCACTTT
CDR3 protein: CAIIWTRSSYNSPLHF

J gene: TRBJ2-2
D gene: -
clone size: few
V gene: TRBV28
CDR3 DNA: TGTGCCAGCGCAAGCCCGGGAGTAGGCACCGGGGAGCTGTTTTTT
CDR3 protein: CASASPGVGTGELFF

J gene: TRBJ2-3
D gene: -
clone size: -
V gene: TRBV25-1
CDR3 DNA: TGTGCCAGCAGCTTGGACAGTAGCACAGATACGCAGTATTTT
CDR3 protein: CASSLDSSTDTQYF

J gene: TRBJ1-5
D gene: TRBD1
clone size: -
V gene: TRBV4-1
CDR3 DNA: TGCGCCAGCAGCCAAGTCGCGACAGGGGGCGCCGGGCAGCCCCAGCATTTT
CDR3 protein: CASSQVATGGAGQPQHF

J gene: TRBJ2-5
D gene: TRBD2
clone size: -
V gene: TRBV3-1/TRBV3-2
CDR3 DNA: TGTGCCAGCAGCCAAGAAGGAGGACTAGGGTGGGAGACCCAGTACTTC
CDR3 protein: CASSQEGGLGWETQYF

J gene: TRBJ2-4
D gene: TRBD2
clone size: -
V gene: TRBV3-1/TRBV3-2
CDR3 DNA: TGTGCCAGCAGCCGGAGCGGGAGGAGTATTATAAACATTCAGTACTTC
CDR3 protein: CASSRSGRSIINIQYF

J gene: TRBJ2-5
D gene: -
clone size: -
V gene: TRBV30
CDR3 DNA: TGTGCCTCCAGCGGGCAGACCCAGTACTTC
CDR3 protein: CASSGQTQYF

J gene: TRBJ2-7
D gene: TRBD1
clone size: -
V gene: TRBV5-1
CDR3 DNA: TGCGCCAGCAGCTTGTTCCCGGACAGGGATTATCGCGAGCAGTACTTC
CDR3 protein: CASSLFPDRDYREQYF

J gene: TRBJ2-7
D gene: TRBD1
clone size: -
V gene: TRBV9
CDR3 DNA: TGTGCCAGCAGCGCGACAGGGGCTGGATACGAGCAGTACTTC
CDR3 protein: CASSATGAGYEQYF

J gene: TRBJ2-3
D gene: -
clone size: few
V gene: TRBV5-4
CDR3 DNA: TGTGCCAGCAGCTTGCACTCCACAGATACGCAGTATTTT
CDR3 protein: CASSLHSTDTQYF

J gene: TRBJ2-7
D gene: TRBD2
clone size: -
V gene: TRBV5-4
CDR3 DNA: TGTGCCAGCAGCCCGGGACTAGCGGAGGACTACGAGCAGTACTTC
CDR3 protein: CASSPGLAEDYEQYF

J gene: TRBJ2-3
D gene: -
clone size: few
V gene: TRBV3-1/TRBV3-2
CDR3 DNA: TGTGCCAGCAGCCAAGATAACGTCCCGGGGGATACGCAGTATTTT
CDR3 protein: CASSQDNVPGDTQYF

J gene: TRBJ1-1
D gene: -
clone size: -
V gene: TRBV15
CDR3 DNA: TGTGCCACCAGCAGAGATCAGGGACTCGTAGACACTGAAGCTTTCTTT
CDR3 protein: CATSRDQGLVDTEAFF

J gene: TRBJ2-5
D gene: TRBD1
clone size: -
V gene: TRBV12-5
CDR3 DNA: TGTGCTAGTGGTTGGGCGACAGGGGGCGGAGGAGAGACCCAGTACTTC
CDR3 protein: CASGWATGGGGETQYF

J gene: TRBJ2-4
D gene: TRBD2
clone size: -
V gene: TRBV13
CDR3 DNA: TGTGCCAGCAGCGGCCCCGGAGGCGGGACTAGCGGGGGGCACTTAGCCAAAAACATTCAGTACTTC
CDR3 protein: CASSGPGGGTSGGHLAKNIQYF

J gene: TRBJ2-1
D gene: TRBD1
clone size: -
V gene: TRBV7-2
CDR3 DNA: TGTGCCAGCAGCTTATATCGGGACAGGGCAAATGAGCAGTTCTTC
CDR3 protein: CASSLYRDRANEQFF

J gene: TRBJ1-5
D gene: -
clone size: -
V gene: TRBV5-4
CDR3 DNA: TGTGCCAGCAGCCCCGGTCCAGGGGACAATCAGCCCCAGCATTTT
CDR3 protein: CASSPGPGDNQPQHF

J gene: TRBJ2-3
D gene: TRBD1
clone size: -
V gene: TRBV6-2/TRBV6-3
CDR3 DNA: TGTGCCAGCAGTTCCCCGACAGGGCGGACAGATACGCAGTATTTT
CDR3 protein: CASSSPTGRTDTQYF

J gene: TRBJ2-1
D gene: TRBD1
clone size: -
V gene: TRBV27
CDR3 DNA: TGTGCCAGCAGTTGGGACAGGGGAGGTAATGAGCAGTTCTTC
CDR3 protein: CASSWDRGGNEQFF

J gene: TRBJ2-2
D gene: TRBD2
clone size: -
V gene: TRBV11-2
CDR3 DNA: TGTGCCAGCAGCGCCCGGACTAGGCTGAACACCGGGGAGCTGTTTTTT
CDR3 protein: CASSARTRLNTGELFF

J gene: TRBJ2-3
D gene: -
clone size: once
V gene: TRBV10-3
CDR3 DNA: TGTGCCATCAGCCGGGGAGAAGGTAGCACAGATACGCAGTATTTT
CDR3 protein: CAISRGEGSTDTQYF

J gene: TRBJ1-2
D gene: TRBD1
clone size: -
V gene: TRBV5-4
CDR3 DNA: TGTGCCAGCAGCACGGAGGACAGGAAAAGGGGCTACACCTTC
CDR3 protein: CASSTEDRKRGYTF

J gene: TRBJ1-2
D gene: -
clone size: -
V gene: TRBV2
CDR3 DNA: TGTGCCAGCAGTGAATATACCCCGGGTCCCGGGGGCTACACCTTC
CDR3 protein: CASSEYTPGPGGYTF

J gene: TRBJ1-2
D gene: TRBD1
clone size: -
V gene: TRBV9
CDR3 DNA: TGTGCCAGCAGCCCCCGGACAGGGAGCGGGTACTATGGCTACACCTTC
CDR3 protein: CASSPRTGSGYYGYTF

J gene: TRBJ2-6
D gene: -
clone size: once
V gene: TRBV7-2
CDR3 DNA: TGTGCCAGCAGCTTGGCCTCTGGGGCCAACGTCCTGACTTTC
CDR3 protein: CASSLASGANVLTF

J gene: TRBJ2-7
D gene: -
clone size: -
V gene: TRBV28
CDR3 DNA: TGTGCCAGCAGTTCACCCGAGGGTAGCAGTGTCGAGCAGTACTTC
CDR3 protein: CASSSPEGSSVEQYF

J gene: TRBJ2-1
D gene: TRBD1
clone size: once
V gene: TRBV29-1
CDR3 DNA: TGCAGCGTTCGGAGGGGGACAGGGGGCAGGAATGAGCAGTTCTTC
CDR3 protein: CSVRRGTGGRNEQFF

J gene: TRBJ2-7
D gene: -
clone size: -
V gene: TRBV14
CDR3 DNA: TGTGCCAGCAGCCAAGTGAGTAGCCCCTACGAGCAGTACTTC
CDR3 protein: CASSQVSSPYEQYF

J gene: TRBJ2-7
D gene: TRBD1
clone size: -
V gene: TRBV27
CDR3 DNA: TGTGCCAGCAGTTTCCGCCGCGCAGGGGGAGACGAGCAGTACTTC
CDR3 protein: CASSFRRAGGDEQYF

J gene: TRBJ1-6
D gene: TRBD1
clone size: once
V gene: TRBV4-1
CDR3 DNA: TGCGCCAGCAGCCAAGAGCAGGGGGCGACCTATAATTCACCCCTCCACTTT
CDR3 protein: CASSQEQGATYNSPLHF

J gene: TRBJ2-3
D gene: -
clone size: -
V gene: TRBV7-9
CDR3 DNA: TGTGCCAGCAGCTTCCCTCTAGCAGATACGCAGTATTTT
CDR3 protein: CASSFPLADTQYF

J gene: TRBJ1-1
D gene: -
clone size: -
V gene: TRBV6-5
CDR3 DNA: TGTGCCAGCAGTTACAACGAGGCCCCTGAAGCTTTCTTT
CDR3 protein: CASSYNEAPEAFF